The present T cell receptor beta chain was sequenced within a study of T cells in localized non-small cell lung cancer. To note about this clone: What it recognizes is unknown.

Sequencing used immunoSEQ multiplex PCR; TCRdb keeps in-frame clones, though not all of them. The sample includes approximately 28,000 clones, around 81% of them seen just once. This CDR3 is built from 15 residues. Germline V gene lookup returns CDR1 SGHTA and CDR2 FQGNSA. V lost 1 base and J 1 base, leaving 10 bases between the germline ends. Study results and caveats: In uninvolved adjacent lung, T cell clonality reached its highest value, exceeding tumor. A median of approximately 54 clones ranked among the top 100 in tumor appeared in adjacent lung. Multi-region tumor sequencing was not done, so intratumor heterogeneity could not be excluded.

This chain joins TRBV7-2 and TRBJ1-1, with a possible D match to TRBD1 (6 bases). The sample was peripheral blood mononuclear cells, taken before any cancer treatment. This receptor was identified in a man aged 40-75 years with stage III lung adenocarcinoma. Written as DNA, the CDR3 is TGTGCCAGCAGCTTAGTAGGGGGAGGGAACACTGAAGCTTTCTTT. It codes for CASSLVGGGNTEAFF.